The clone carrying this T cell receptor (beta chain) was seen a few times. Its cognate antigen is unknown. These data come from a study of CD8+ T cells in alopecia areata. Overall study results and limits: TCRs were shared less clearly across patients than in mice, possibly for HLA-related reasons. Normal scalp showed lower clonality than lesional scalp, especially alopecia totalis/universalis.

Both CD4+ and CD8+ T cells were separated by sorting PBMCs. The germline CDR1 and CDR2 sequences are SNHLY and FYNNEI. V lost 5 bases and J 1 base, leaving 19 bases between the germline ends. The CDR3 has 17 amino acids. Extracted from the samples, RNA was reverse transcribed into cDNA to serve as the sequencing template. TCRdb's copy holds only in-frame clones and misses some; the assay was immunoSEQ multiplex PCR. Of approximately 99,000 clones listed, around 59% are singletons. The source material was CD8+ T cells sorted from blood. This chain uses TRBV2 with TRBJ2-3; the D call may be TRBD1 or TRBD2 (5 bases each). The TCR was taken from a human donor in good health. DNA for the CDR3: TGTGCCAGCAGTAACAATAATATGGGGGATGGCACAGATACGCAGTATTTT. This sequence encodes CASSNNNMGDGTDTQYF.